A single sample gave rise to the 22 T cell receptor beta chains below, sequenced in a study of human T cells and chemical hapten exposure. Via MiXCR, TCRdb re-called the RACE reads, giving one row per CDR3 protein. Of around 130,000 distinct CDR3 sequences in the sample, approximately 9.5% were seen once. Specified time point: healthy volunteer bleed at 2 weeks. Total RNA was extracted from unfractionated whole blood. Sequenced material: whole blood. The receptors originated from a male donor in good health. Some clones in this sample may be carry-over from other donors' samples.

This sequence joins TRBV29-1 and TRBJ1-1; D not resolved. V was pared by 3 bases and J by 2 bases, with 7 bases between. This CDR3 has 12 amino acids. Germline V gene data show CDR1 as SQVTM and CDR2 as ANQGSEA. The CDR3 nucleotides are TGCAGCGTTGACGGCGGAAACACTGAAGCTTTCTTT. Its protein is CSVDGGNTEAFF.

J is TRBJ2-7 and V is TRBV9; D gene ambiguous. The germline gives CDR1 SGDLS, CDR2 YYNGEE. V shed 0 bases and J shed 0 bases, with 10 bases lying between them. This CDR3 comprises 15 residues. In DNA, the CDR3 is TGTGCCAGCAGCGTAGAGGCAGAGAGCTCCTACGAGCAGTACTTC. This encodes CASSVEAESSYEQYF.

The rearrangement uses TRBV7-9 and TRBJ2-2; maybe TRBD2 (6 bases). The CDR3 covers 16 residues. Between the trimmed V and J ends, which lost 5 bases and 6 bases, there was a span of 19 bases. The germline V gene encodes CDR1 SEHNR and CDR2 FQNEAQ (reference sequence). CDR3 residues: CASSDPSETGAGELFF. In DNA form, the CDR3 reads TGTGCCAGCAGCGATCCTAGCGAAACAGGAGCCGGGGAGCTGTTTTTT.

Only a few counts were recorded for this clonotype. V is TRBV20-1 and J is TRBJ1-1, with 8 bases identical to TRBD1. CDR1 is DFQATT and CDR2 is SNEGSKA in the germline V gene (reference sequence). V lost 1 base and J lost 4; bases outside the gene matches: 5. CDR3 size: 14 residues. The CDR3 DNA reads TGCAGTGCTAGAGTACCGGGACAGGCCACTGAAGCTTTCTTT. This codes for CSARVPGQATEAFF.

The chain has TRBV7-2 and TRBJ1-1; no clear D. Trimming left V 1 base short and J 7 bases short, with 16 bases between. The CDR3 has 15 amino acids. Germline V CDR1 and CDR2: SGHTA, FQGNSA. The DNA of the CDR3 is TGTGCCAGCAGCTTAGAACGAGGCGAGGGCCTTGAAGCTTTCTTT. It encodes CASSLERGEGLEAFF. Using reference TRBV7-2 and TRBJ1-1 for the parts outside the CDR3, the full variable domain is GAGVSQSPSNKVTEKGKDVELRCDPISGHTALYWYRQSLGQGLEFLIYFQGNSAPDKSGLPSDRFSAERTGGSVSTLTIQRTQQEDSAVYLCASSLERGEGLEAFFGQGTRLTVV.

The table lists this clonotype with many counts. This rearrangement joins TRBV6-5 to TRBJ2-2, with 10 bases aligning to TRBD2. The germline V gene encodes CDR1 MNHEY and CDR2 SVGAGI. The CDR3 extends over 16 amino acids. J gave up 7 bases and V 2 bases, and 7 bases lay outside the gene matches. The CDR3 loop is CASSYIAGGANGELFF. For the CDR3, the DNA is TGTGCCAGCAGTTACATAGCGGGGGGTGCTAACGGGGAGCTGTTTTTT.

There are a few counts of this clonotype. The rearrangement links TRBV5-1 to TRBJ2-7; D possibly corresponds to TRBD2 (6 bases). V lost 0 bases and J lost 2, with 12 bases in between. The germline CDR1 and CDR2 sequences are SGHRS and YFSETQ. This CDR3 is built from 15 residues. Written as DNA, the CDR3 is TGCGCCAGCAGCTTGGTTGGGGGGAGCCCCTACGAGCAGTACTTC. Protein: CASSLVGGSPYEQYF.

The gene calls are TRBV20-1 and TRBJ2-3; D unclear. In germline, CDR1 is DFQATT, CDR2 SNEGSKA (reference sequence). V lost 6 bases to trimming and J lost 2 bases, with 15 bases between them. This CDR3 has 14 amino acids. This CDR3 reads CSATPGLDTDTQYF. The DNA for the CDR3 is TGCAGTGCCACCCCTGGGCTAGACACAGATACGCAGTATTTT.

This clonotype was seen a few times. The chain recombines TRBV11-2 with TRBJ2-3, with 10 bases that match TRBD2. The CDR3 loop spans 16 amino acids. The germline V gene has CDR1 SGHAT and CDR2 FQNNGV. J lost 6 bases, V lost 5 bases, and 11 bases had no gene match. CDR3 in DNA: TGTGCCAGCAGCGTTCCCCTAGCGGGAGTCACCGATACGCAGTATTTT. The encoded protein is CASSVPLAGVTDTQYF.

Many counts were recorded for this clonotype. The V and J genes are TRBV6-2 or TRBV6-3 and TRBJ2-3, with D perhaps matching TRBD1 (6 bases). The CDR3 sequence is 15 residues long. In germline, CDR1 is MNHEY, CDR2 SVGEGT. Trimming pared 2 bases from V and 2 bases from J, leaving 11 bases between. In DNA form, the CDR3 reads TGTGCCAGCAGTTACGCCCGGGACATCACAGATACGCAGTATTTT. Protein: CASSYARDITDTQYF.

This clonotype was counted a few times. This chain connects TRBV27 to TRBJ1-1; D possibly corresponds to TRBD1 (5 bases). The CDR3 consists of 14 residues. The V and J ends lost 3 bases and 4 bases respectively, with 12 bases between them. Germline V lookup: CDR1 MNHEY, CDR2 SMNVEV (reference sequence). The CDR3 DNA reads TGTGCCAGCAGTTTGCAGGGTTCTTTCACTGAAGCTTTCTTT. Protein: CASSLQGSFTEAFF.

The V call is TRBV20-1, the J call TRBJ2-3, with 7 bases lining up with TRBD2. V trimming: 1 base; J trimming: 6 bases; junction bases outside the gene matches: 13. This CDR3 has 16 residues. Germline V CDR1 and CDR2: DFQATT, SNEGSKA (reference sequence). The CDR3 sequence: CSARVFPGLGPDTQYF. CDR3 coding DNA: TGCAGTGCTAGAGTTTTTCCTGGACTAGGTCCCGATACGCAGTATTTT.

This chain links TRBV20-1 with TRBJ2-3; TRBD2 aligns across 7 bases. V gave up 5 bases and J gave up 4 bases; unmatched junction bases: 6. The CDR3 contains 13 residues. Germline CDR1 reads DFQATT; CDR2 reads SNEGSKA (reference sequence). The CDR3 DNA reads as TGCAGTGCTGGGGGGGGTCGGGCAGATACGCAGTATTTT. Residues: CSAGGGRADTQYF.

The sample holds a few counts of this clonotype. This rearrangement joins TRBV11-3 to TRBJ1-1; 9 bases map to TRBD1. Germline assignment: CDR1 SGHNT and CDR2 YENEEA. There are 15 residues in the CDR3. V dropped 4 bases and J dropped 0; count of bases not matched to a gene: 3. CDR3 bases: TGTGCCAGCAGCTCCGGGACAGGGCTGAACACTGAAGCTTTCTTT. Its translation is CASSSGTGLNTEAFF.

The chain combines TRBV2 with TRBJ1-1; D remains unclear. Trimming took off 8 bases at V and 11 bases at J, with 15 bases between the two ends. CDR3 length equals 11 residues. Germline CDR1 SNHLY, CDR2 FYNNEI. This chain's CDR3 is CASSEAIFAFF. CDR3 nucleotides: TGTGCCAGCTCTGAGGCCATTTTCGCTTTCTTT.

This clonotype was counted only a few times. The chain links TRBV15 to TRBJ2-7; D might be TRBD1 (7 bases). Germline V CDR1 and CDR2: LNHNV, YYDKDF (reference sequence). The CDR3 is made up of 12 amino acids. V lost 5 bases and J lost 6, with 11 bases in between. CDR3 amino acids: CATSDRDFEQYF. The CDR3 region has the DNA TGTGCCACCAGCGACAGGGACTTCGAGCAGTACTTC.

This clonotype turned up a few times. The chain recombines TRBV4-2 with TRBJ1-2, with 8 bases lining up with TRBD1. Trimming at V came to 0 bases and at J to 2 bases, leaving 5 bases not matched to a gene. The CDR3 has 16 amino acids. From germline, CDR1 is LGHNA and CDR2 YNFKEQ. The CDR3 here is CASSQDPDRGNYGYTF. The CDR3 bases are TGTGCCAGCAGCCAAGATCCCGACAGGGGAAACTATGGCTACACCTTC.

This clonotype was recorded many times. This chain links TRBV25-1 with TRBJ2-1; TRBD2 aligns across 11 bases. The V and J ends lost 4 bases and 7 bases, in that order; junction bases with no gene match: 9. The CDR3 runs 16 residues. Per the germline V gene, CDR1 is MGHDK and CDR2 is SYGVNS. For the CDR3, the DNA is TGTGCCAGCAGTGGCACCGGGACTAGCGGTTGGAATGAGCAGTTCTTC. Translating it yields CASSGTGTSGWNEQFF.

This clonotype occurred many times. The V gene is TRBV28, the J gene TRBJ2-5, with 10 bases identical to TRBD1. The V gene end was trimmed by 9 bases and the J gene end by 1 base; junction bases not matched to a gene: 5. Per germline, CDR1 MDHEN and CDR2 SYDVKM. This CDR3 region has 14 residues. CDR3 in amino acids: CASSGQGIQETQYF. The CDR3 nucleotides read TGTGCCAGTTCGGGACAGGGGATCCAAGAGACCCAGTACTTC.

The table lists this clonotype with many counts. The V and J genes are TRBV19 and TRBJ1-6, with a possible D match to TRBD1 (6 bases). The germline gives CDR1 LNHDA, CDR2 SQIVND (reference sequence). The CDR3 length is 15 residues. Trimming removed 4 bases from V and 2 bases from J, with 9 bases in between. This CDR3 reads CASSTDSAYNSPLHF. Written as DNA, the CDR3 is TGTGCCAGTAGTACGGACAGCGCCTATAATTCACCCCTCCACTTT. Based on the CDR3 plus reference TRBV19 and TRBJ1-6, the full variable domain is DGGITQSPKYLFRKEGQNVTLSCEQNLNHDAMYWYRQDPGQGLRLIYYSQIVNDFQKGDIAEGYSVSREKKESFPLTVTSAQKNPTAFYLCASSTDSAYNSPLHFGNGTRLTVT.

The table lists this clonotype with a few counts. The chain recombines TRBV9 with TRBJ2-6, with 9 bases lining up with TRBD2. Germline assignment: CDR1 SGDLS and CDR2 YYNGEE. J lost 0 bases, V lost 0 bases, and 7 bases had no gene match. The CDR3 length is 19 residues. CDR3 region: CASSVAGASGVSGANVLTF. The CDR3 nucleotides read TGTGCCAGCAGCGTAGCTGGGGCTAGCGGGGTCTCTGGGGCCAACGTCCTGACTTTC.

The rearrangement joins TRBV6-5 to TRBJ2-2; 10 positions agree with TRBD1. This CDR3 has 15 amino acids. Germline trimming cut 6 bases from V and 8 bases from J; bases unmatched to any gene: 9. Germline V gene data show CDR1 as MNHEY and CDR2 as SVGAGI. DNA for the CDR3: TGTGCCAGCAGCCAGAGACAGGGGGCTTCGGGGGAGCTGTTTTTT. This codes for CASSQRQGASGELFF.